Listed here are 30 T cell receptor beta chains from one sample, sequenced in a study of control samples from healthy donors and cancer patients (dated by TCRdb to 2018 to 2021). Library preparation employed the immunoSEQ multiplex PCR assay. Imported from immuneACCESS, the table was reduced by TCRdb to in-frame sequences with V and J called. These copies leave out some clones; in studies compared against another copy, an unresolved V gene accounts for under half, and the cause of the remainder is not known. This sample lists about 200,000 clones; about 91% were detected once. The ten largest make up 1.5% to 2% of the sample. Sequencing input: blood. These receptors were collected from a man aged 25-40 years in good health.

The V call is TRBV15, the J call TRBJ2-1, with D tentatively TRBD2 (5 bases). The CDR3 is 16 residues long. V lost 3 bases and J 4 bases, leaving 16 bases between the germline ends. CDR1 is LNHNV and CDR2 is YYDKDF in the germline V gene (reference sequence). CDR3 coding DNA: TGTGCCACCAGCAGGGAGATCGATCGGGGATACAATGAGCAGTTCTTC. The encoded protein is CATSREIDRGYNEQFF.

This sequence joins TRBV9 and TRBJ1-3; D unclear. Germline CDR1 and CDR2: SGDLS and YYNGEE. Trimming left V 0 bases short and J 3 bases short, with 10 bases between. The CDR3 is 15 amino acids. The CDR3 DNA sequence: TGTGCCAGCAGCGTAGATGTCCGGGTTGGAAACACCATATATTTT. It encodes CASSVDVRVGNTIYF.

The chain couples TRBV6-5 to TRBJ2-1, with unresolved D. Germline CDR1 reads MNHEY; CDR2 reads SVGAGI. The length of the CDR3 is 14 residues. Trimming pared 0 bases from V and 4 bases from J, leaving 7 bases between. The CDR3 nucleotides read TGTGCCAGCAGTTACTCGACCGGGTACAATGAGCAGTTCTTC. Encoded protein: CASSYSTGYNEQFF.

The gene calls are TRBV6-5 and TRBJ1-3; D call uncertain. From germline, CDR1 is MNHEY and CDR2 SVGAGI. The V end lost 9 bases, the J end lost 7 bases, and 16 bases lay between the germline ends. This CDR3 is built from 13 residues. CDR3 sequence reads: CASSISVGNTIYF. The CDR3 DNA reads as TGTGCCAGTTCCATATCAGTAGGGAACACCATATATTTT.

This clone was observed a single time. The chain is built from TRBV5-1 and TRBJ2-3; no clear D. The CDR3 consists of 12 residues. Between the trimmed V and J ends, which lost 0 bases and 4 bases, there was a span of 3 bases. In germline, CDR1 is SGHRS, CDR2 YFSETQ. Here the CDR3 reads CASSLAADTQYF. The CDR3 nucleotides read TGCGCCAGCAGCTTGGCGGCAGATACGCAGTATTTT. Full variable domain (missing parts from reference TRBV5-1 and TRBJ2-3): KAGVTQTPRYLIKTRGQQVTLSCSPISGHRSVSWYQQTPGQGLQFLFEYFSETQRNKGNFPGRFSGRQFSNSRSEMNVSTLELGDSALYLCASSLAADTQYFGPGTRLTVL.

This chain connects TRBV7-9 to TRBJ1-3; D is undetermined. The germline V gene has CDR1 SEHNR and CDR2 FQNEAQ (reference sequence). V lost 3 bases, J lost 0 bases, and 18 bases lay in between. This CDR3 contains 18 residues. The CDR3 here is CASSFVLVASPSGNTIYF. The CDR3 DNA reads TGTGCCAGCAGCTTTGTGCTGGTGGCCAGTCCCTCTGGAAACACCATATATTTT.

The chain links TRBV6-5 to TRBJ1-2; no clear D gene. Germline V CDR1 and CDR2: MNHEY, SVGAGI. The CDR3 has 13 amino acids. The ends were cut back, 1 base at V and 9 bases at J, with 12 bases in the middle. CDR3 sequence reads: CASSYWRFGSYTF. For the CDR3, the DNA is TGTGCCAGCAGTTACTGGAGGTTCGGGAGCTACACCTTC.

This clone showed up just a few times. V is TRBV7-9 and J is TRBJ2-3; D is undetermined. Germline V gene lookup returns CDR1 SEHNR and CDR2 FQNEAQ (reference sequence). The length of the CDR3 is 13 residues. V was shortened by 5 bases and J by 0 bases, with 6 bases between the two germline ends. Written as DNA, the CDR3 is TGTGCCAGCAGCCGATCTAGCACAGATACGCAGTATTTT. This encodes CASSRSSTDTQYF.

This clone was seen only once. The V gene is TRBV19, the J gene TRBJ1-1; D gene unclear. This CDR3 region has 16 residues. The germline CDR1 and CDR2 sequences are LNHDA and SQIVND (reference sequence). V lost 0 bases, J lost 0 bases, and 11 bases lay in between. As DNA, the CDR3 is TGTGCCAGTAGTATAGATCGCGCAGGCATGAACACTGAAGCTTTCTTT. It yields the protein CASSIDRAGMNTEAFF.

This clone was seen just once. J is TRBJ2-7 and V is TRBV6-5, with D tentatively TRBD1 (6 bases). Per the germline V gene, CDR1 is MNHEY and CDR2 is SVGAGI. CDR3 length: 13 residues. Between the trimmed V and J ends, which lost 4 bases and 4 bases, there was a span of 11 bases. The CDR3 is CASSSQGGYEQYF. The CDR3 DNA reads TGTGCCAGCAGTTCACAGGGTGGGTACGAGCAGTACTTC.

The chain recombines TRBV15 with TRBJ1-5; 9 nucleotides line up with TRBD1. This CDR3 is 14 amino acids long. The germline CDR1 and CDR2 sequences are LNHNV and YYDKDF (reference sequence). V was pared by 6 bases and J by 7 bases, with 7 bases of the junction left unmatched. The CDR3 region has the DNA TGTGCCACCAGTCCGACAGGGGGTGACCAGCCCCAGCATTTT. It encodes CATSPTGGDQPQHF.

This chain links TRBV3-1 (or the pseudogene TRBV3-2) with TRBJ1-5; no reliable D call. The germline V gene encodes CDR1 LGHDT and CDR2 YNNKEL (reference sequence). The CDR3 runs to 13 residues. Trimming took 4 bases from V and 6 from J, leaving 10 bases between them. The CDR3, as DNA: TGTGCCAGCAGCCCGGTGGGAGGTCAGCCCCAGCATTTT. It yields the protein CASSPVGGQPQHF.

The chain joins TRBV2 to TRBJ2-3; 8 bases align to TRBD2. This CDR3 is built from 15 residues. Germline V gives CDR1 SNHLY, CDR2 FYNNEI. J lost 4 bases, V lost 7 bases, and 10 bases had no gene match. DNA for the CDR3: TGTGCCAGCATGAGAGTCGAAGCGGGGGCAGATACGCAGTATTTT. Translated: CASMRVEAGADTQYF.

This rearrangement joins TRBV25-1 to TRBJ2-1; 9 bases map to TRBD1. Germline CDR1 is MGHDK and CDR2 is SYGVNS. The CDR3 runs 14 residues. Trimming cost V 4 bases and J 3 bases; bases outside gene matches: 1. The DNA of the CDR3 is TGTGCCAGCAGTGTGGGACAGGGCTACAATGAGCAGTTCTTC. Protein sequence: CASSVGQGYNEQFF.

The CDR3 nucleotides are TGTGCCAGTAGTATCGACAGGGATAACTATGGCTACACCTTC. Encoded protein: CASSIDRDNYGYTF. V is TRBV19 and J is TRBJ1-2; 7 nucleotides match TRBD1. This CDR3 contains 14 residues. V trimming: 3 bases; J trimming: 1 base; junction bases outside the gene matches: 2. Looked up from germline, CDR1 is LNHDA and CDR2 is SQIVND (reference sequence).

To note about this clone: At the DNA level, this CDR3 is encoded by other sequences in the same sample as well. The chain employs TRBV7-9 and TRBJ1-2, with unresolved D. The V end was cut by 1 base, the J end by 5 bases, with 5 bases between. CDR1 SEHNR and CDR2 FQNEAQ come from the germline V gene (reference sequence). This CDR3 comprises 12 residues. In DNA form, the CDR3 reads TGTGCCAGCAGCTTAGGAGGGTATGGCTACACCTTC. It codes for CASSLGGYGYTF.

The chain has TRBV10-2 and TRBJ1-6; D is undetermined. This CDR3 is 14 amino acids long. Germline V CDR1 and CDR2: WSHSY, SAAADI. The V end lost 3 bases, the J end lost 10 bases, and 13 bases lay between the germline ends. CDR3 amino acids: CASSDSGRTSPLHF. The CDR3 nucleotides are TGCGCCAGCAGTGACTCCGGGCGTACCTCACCCCTCCACTTT.

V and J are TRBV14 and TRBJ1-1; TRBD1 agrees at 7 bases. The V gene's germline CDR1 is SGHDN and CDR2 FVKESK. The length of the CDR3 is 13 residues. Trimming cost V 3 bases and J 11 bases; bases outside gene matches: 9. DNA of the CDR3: TGTGCCAGCAGCCACCGACAGGGCCCTTATGCTTTCTTT. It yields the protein CASSHRQGPYAFF.

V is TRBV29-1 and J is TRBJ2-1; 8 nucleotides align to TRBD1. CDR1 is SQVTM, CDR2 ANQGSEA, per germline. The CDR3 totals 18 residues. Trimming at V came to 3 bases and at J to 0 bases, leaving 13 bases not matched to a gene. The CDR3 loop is CSVDGQGAYPSSYNEQFF. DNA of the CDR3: TGCAGCGTTGACGGCCAGGGGGCTTACCCGAGCTCCTACAATGAGCAGTTCTTC.

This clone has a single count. Written as DNA, the CDR3 is TGTGCCAGCAGCTTAACAGGAGTACGGGAAAAACTGTTTTTT. Translating gives CASSLTGVREKLFF. The J gene is TRBJ1-4, the V gene TRBV7-2; D is possibly TRBD1 (5 bases). V gave up 2 bases and J gave up 8 bases, with 12 bases separating them. Per germline, CDR1 SGHTA and CDR2 FQGNSA. The CDR3 contains 14 residues. Together with reference TRBV7-2 and TRBJ1-4, the CDR3 gives the full variable domain: GAGVSQSPSNKVTEKGKDVELRCDPISGHTALYWYRQSLGQGLEFLIYFQGNSAPDKSGLPSDRFSAERTGGSVSTLTIQRTQQEDSAVYLCASSLTGVREKLFFGSGTQLSVL.

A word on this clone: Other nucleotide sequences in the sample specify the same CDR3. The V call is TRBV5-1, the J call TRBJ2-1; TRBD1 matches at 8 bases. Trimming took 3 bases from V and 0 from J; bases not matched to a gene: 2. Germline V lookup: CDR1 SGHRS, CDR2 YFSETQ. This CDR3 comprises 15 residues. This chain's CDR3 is CASSSGQGSYNEQFF. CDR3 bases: TGCGCCAGCAGCTCCGGACAGGGCTCCTACAATGAGCAGTTCTTC.

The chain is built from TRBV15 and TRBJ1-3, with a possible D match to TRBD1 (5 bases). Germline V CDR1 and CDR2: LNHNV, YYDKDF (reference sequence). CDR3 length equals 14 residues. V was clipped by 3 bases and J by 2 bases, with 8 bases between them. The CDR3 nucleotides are TGTGCCACCAGCAGTGGAGGGGCTGGAAACACCATATATTTT. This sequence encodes CATSSGGAGNTIYF.

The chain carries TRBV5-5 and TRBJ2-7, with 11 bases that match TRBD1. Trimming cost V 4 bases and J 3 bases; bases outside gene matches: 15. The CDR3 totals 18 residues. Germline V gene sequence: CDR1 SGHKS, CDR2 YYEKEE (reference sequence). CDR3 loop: CASSPLKLAGTGGYEQYF. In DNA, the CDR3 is TGTGCCAGCAGCCCCCTTAAACTTGCGGGGACAGGGGGCTACGAGCAGTACTTC.

The CDR3 protein is CSAEGLLNTGELFF. CDR3 in DNA: TGCAGCGCCGAGGGACTATTGAACACCGGGGAGCTGTTTTTT. The rearrangement joins TRBV29-1 to TRBJ2-2; 7 nucleotides line up with TRBD2. The J segment lost 1 base and the V segment lost 7 bases, leaving 6 bases of the junction unmatched. This CDR3 contains 14 residues. CDR1 SQVTM and CDR2 ANQGSEA come from the germline V gene.

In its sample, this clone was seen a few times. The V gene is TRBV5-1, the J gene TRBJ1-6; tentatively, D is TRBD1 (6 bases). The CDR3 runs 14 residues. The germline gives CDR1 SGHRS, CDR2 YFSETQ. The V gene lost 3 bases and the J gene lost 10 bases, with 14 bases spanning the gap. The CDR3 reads CASSWEQGVSPLHF. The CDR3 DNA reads TGCGCCAGCAGCTGGGAACAGGGTGTCTCACCCCTCCACTTT.

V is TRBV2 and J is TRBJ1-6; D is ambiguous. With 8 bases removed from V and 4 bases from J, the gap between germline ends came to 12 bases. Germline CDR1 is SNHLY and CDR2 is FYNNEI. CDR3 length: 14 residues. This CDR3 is CASVHPAYNSPLHF. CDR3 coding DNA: TGTGCCAGCGTTCATCCCGCGTATAATTCACCCCTCCACTTT.

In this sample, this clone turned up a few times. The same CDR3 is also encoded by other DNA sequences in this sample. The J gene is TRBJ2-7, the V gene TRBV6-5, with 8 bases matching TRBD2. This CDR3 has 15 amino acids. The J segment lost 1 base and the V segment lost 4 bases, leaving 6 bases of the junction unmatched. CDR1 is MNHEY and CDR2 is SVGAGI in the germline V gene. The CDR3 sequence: CASSSGGGGSYEQYF. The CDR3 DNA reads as TGTGCCAGCAGTTCCGGTGGCGGGGGGTCCTACGAGCAGTACTTC.

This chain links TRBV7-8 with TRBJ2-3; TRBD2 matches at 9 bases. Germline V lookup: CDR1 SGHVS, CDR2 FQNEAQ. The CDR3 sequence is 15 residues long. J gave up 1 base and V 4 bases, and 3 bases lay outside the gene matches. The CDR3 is CASSSQRGGTDTQYF. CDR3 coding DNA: TGTGCCAGCAGCTCTCAGCGGGGGGGCACAGATACGCAGTATTTT.

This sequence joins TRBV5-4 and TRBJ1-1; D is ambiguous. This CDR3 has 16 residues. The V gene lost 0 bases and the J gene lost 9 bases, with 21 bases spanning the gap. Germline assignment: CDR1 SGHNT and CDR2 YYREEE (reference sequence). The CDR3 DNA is TGTGCCAGCAGCTTGGGTGGGGATCCCGTCCCCGCTAAAGCTTTCTTT. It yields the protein CASSLGGDPVPAKAFF.

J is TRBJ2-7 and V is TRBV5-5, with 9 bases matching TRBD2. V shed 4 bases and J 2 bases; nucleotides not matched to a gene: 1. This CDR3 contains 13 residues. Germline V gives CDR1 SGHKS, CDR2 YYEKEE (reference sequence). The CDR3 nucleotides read TGTGCCAGCAGCCCTAGCGGGACCTACGAGCAGTACTTC. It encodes CASSPSGTYEQYF. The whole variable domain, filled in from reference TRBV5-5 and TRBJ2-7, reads DAGVTQSPTHLIKTRGQQVTLRCSPISGHKSVSWYQQVLGQGPQFIFQYYEKEERGRGNFPDRFSARQFPNYSSELNVNALLLGDSALYLCASSPSGTYEQYFGPGTRLTVT.